This is a list of T cell receptor beta chains from one sample in a study of PD-L1 blockade in urothelial cancer. Assay: immunoSEQ multiplex PCR; the TCRdb copy retains only in-frame clones and omits some. The top ten hold almost 0.95% of the sample, which has 90,000 to 120,000 clones, about 90% seen once. The specimen was PBMCs, collected around atezolizumab (anti-PD-L1) treatment. The receptor set was obtained from a woman aged 80 or over with urothelial cancer. Both conserved end residues are part of each CDR3. The order of the fields is V gene, D gene, J gene, clone size, CDR3 protein, CDR3 DNA. The D gene is left open where the match is weak. Part of the rows lack a size; the others show once, few, many or a class for expanded clones.

v_call: TRBV29-1; d_call: TRBD2; j_call: TRBJ2-1; clone_size: few; cdr3_aa: CSVEKREGRNNEQFF; cdr3_nt: TGCAGCGTTGAAAAGCGGGAGGGCCGGAACAATGAGCAGTTCTTC
v_call: TRBV19; d_call: TRBD2; j_call: TRBJ2-7; clone_size: -; cdr3_aa: CAAATGEGNSYEQYF; cdr3_nt: TGTGCCGCGGCGACCGGGGAGGGGAACTCCTACGAGCAGTACTTC
v_call: TRBV5-1; d_call: TRBD2; j_call: TRBJ2-7; clone_size: -; cdr3_aa: CASSSPSGSAYEQYF; cdr3_nt: TGCGCCAGCAGCTCCCCTAGCGGGTCTGCCTACGAGCAGTACTTC
v_call: TRBV5-1; d_call: TRBD1; j_call: TRBJ1-2; clone_size: -; cdr3_aa: CASSLTGGVADGYTF; cdr3_nt: TGCGCCAGCAGCTTAACAGGGGGCGTCGCGGATGGCTACACCTTC
v_call: TRBV7-9; d_call: TRBD1; j_call: TRBJ2-7; clone_size: -; cdr3_aa: CASSLPGQGVYEQYF; cdr3_nt: TGTGCCAGCAGCTTACCCGGACAGGGTGTCTACGAGCAGTACTTC
v_call: TRBV25-1; d_call: -; j_call: TRBJ1-2; clone_size: -; cdr3_aa: CASSESGRTYGYTF; cdr3_nt: TGTGCCAGCAGTGAATCTGGCAGAACCTATGGCTACACCTTC
v_call: TRBV5-4; d_call: TRBD1; j_call: TRBJ2-7; clone_size: -; cdr3_aa: CASSSPGQGSYEQYF; cdr3_nt: TGTGCCAGCAGCTCTCCGGGACAGGGATCGTACGAGCAGTACTTC
v_call: TRBV13; d_call: -; j_call: TRBJ2-1; clone_size: once; cdr3_aa: CASSAMGLYNEQFF; cdr3_nt: TGTGCCAGCAGCGCTATGGGACTTTACAATGAGCAGTTCTTC
v_call: TRBV11-3; d_call: -; j_call: TRBJ2-5; clone_size: -; cdr3_aa: CASSHRGETQYF; cdr3_nt: TGTGCCAGCAGCCACCGAGGGGAGACCCAGTACTTC
v_call: TRBV5-1; d_call: TRBD2; j_call: TRBJ2-5; clone_size: -; cdr3_aa: CASSSGRGSQETQYF; cdr3_nt: TGCGCCAGCAGCTCCGGGAGGGGGAGCCAAGAGACCCAGTACTTC
v_call: TRBV2; d_call: TRBD2; j_call: TRBJ2-3; clone_size: -; cdr3_aa: CASSVAGVIDTQYF; cdr3_nt: TGTGCCAGCAGTGTAGCGGGAGTTATAGATACGCAGTATTTT
v_call: TRBV28; d_call: -; j_call: TRBJ2-7; clone_size: -; cdr3_aa: CASTSFGINSYEQYF; cdr3_nt: TGTGCCAGCACCTCTTTCGGTATCAACTCCTACGAGCAGTACTTC
v_call: TRBV19; d_call: TRBD1; j_call: TRBJ1-1; clone_size: -; cdr3_aa: CASALTGMNTEAFF; cdr3_nt: TGTGCCAGTGCCCTGACAGGGATGAACACTGAAGCTTTCTTT
v_call: TRBV19; d_call: TRBD2; j_call: TRBJ2-1; clone_size: -; cdr3_aa: CASSAGLAAFSYNEQFF; cdr3_nt: TGTGCCAGTAGTGCCGGACTAGCGGCCTTCTCCTACAATGAGCAGTTCTTC
v_call: TRBV5-5; d_call: -; j_call: TRBJ1-2; clone_size: -; cdr3_aa: CASSLVAGEGYTF; cdr3_nt: TGTGCCAGCAGCTTGGTCGCAGGGGAAGGCTACACCTTC
v_call: TRBV21-1; d_call: -; j_call: TRBJ2-7; clone_size: -; cdr3_aa: CASSKPPGTETYEQYF; cdr3_nt: TGTGCCAGCAGCAAGCCCCCCGGGACAGAGACCTACGAGCAGTACTTC
v_call: TRBV5-4; d_call: -; j_call: TRBJ1-1; clone_size: -; cdr3_aa: CASSLVGGNTEAFF; cdr3_nt: TGTGCCAGCAGCTTGGTAGGCGGAAACACTGAAGCTTTCTTT
v_call: TRBV9; d_call: -; j_call: TRBJ2-3; clone_size: -; cdr3_aa: CASSARDSSTDTQYF; cdr3_nt: TGTGCCAGCAGCGCCCGGGACTCTAGCACAGATACGCAGTATTTT
v_call: TRBV28; d_call: -; j_call: TRBJ1-3; clone_size: -; cdr3_aa: CASRPQVISGNTIYF; cdr3_nt: TGTGCCAGCCGACCACAGGTTATCTCTGGAAACACCATATATTTT
v_call: TRBV30; d_call: -; j_call: TRBJ1-1; clone_size: -; cdr3_aa: CAWNGFRNTEAFF; cdr3_nt: TGTGCCTGGAACGGGTTTAGGAACACTGAAGCTTTCTTT
v_call: TRBV11-1; d_call: TRBD2; j_call: TRBJ2-1; clone_size: -; cdr3_aa: CASSLVGLAGESYNEQFF; cdr3_nt: TGTGCCAGCAGCTTAGTGGGACTAGCGGGGGAATCCTACAATGAGCAGTTCTTC
v_call: TRBV7-7; d_call: TRBD2; j_call: TRBJ2-2; clone_size: -; cdr3_aa: CASSLGLAGANGELFF; cdr3_nt: TGTGCCAGCAGCTTAGGACTAGCGGGAGCGAACGGGGAGCTGTTTTTT
v_call: TRBV5-1; d_call: -; j_call: TRBJ1-1; clone_size: few; cdr3_aa: CASSLEFGGTEAFF; cdr3_nt: TGCGCCAGCAGCTTGGAATTTGGGGGGACTGAAGCTTTCTTT
v_call: TRBV28; d_call: -; j_call: TRBJ2-4; clone_size: -; cdr3_aa: CASSWPGDKGKNIQYF; cdr3_nt: TGTGCCAGCAGTTGGCCAGGGGATAAAGGCAAAAACATTCAGTACTTC
v_call: TRBV19; d_call: -; j_call: TRBJ2-3; clone_size: -; cdr3_aa: CASSRRERPSLRTDTQYF; cdr3_nt: TGTGCCAGTAGTAGGCGGGAAAGGCCTAGCCTTCGGACAGATACGCAGTATTTT
v_call: TRBV19; d_call: -; j_call: TRBJ2-2; clone_size: -; cdr3_aa: CASSIAGGPTGELFF; cdr3_nt: TGTGCCAGTAGTATAGCTGGAGGGCCTACCGGGGAGCTGTTTTTT
v_call: TRBV13; d_call: TRBD1; j_call: TRBJ2-2; clone_size: once; cdr3_aa: CASSLGGTGFPGELFF; cdr3_nt: TGTGCCAGCAGCTTAGGTGGGACAGGGTTCCCGGGGGAGCTGTTTTTT
v_call: TRBV19; d_call: TRBD2; j_call: TRBJ2-1; clone_size: -; cdr3_aa: CASSSRGGLEQFF; cdr3_nt: TGTGCCAGTAGTAGCCGCGGGGGTTTGGAGCAGTTCTTC
v_call: TRBV14; d_call: TRBD1; j_call: TRBJ1-4; clone_size: -; cdr3_aa: CASSQQGVGEKLFF; cdr3_nt: TGTGCCAGCAGCCAGCAGGGGGTTGGTGAAAAACTGTTTTTT
v_call: TRBV9; d_call: TRBD1; j_call: TRBJ2-3; clone_size: -; cdr3_aa: CASSVATPTYPGWTGASTDTQYF; cdr3_nt: TGTGCCAGCAGCGTAGCGACCCCGACGTACCCCGGCTGGACAGGGGCTAGCACAGATACGCAGTATTTT
v_call: TRBV18; d_call: -; j_call: TRBJ2-3; clone_size: -; cdr3_aa: CASSQSTRDTQYF; cdr3_nt: TGTGCCAGCTCACAATCTACCAGGGATACGCAGTATTTT
v_call: TRBV27; d_call: -; j_call: TRBJ1-2; clone_size: -; cdr3_aa: CASSTAGSSGYTF; cdr3_nt: TGTGCCAGCTCTACGGCGGGAAGCTCAGGCTACACCTTC
v_call: TRBV11-2; d_call: -; j_call: TRBJ1-2; clone_size: -; cdr3_aa: CASSLQVDYGYTF; cdr3_nt: TGTGCCAGCAGCTTACAGGTTGACTATGGCTACACCTTC
v_call: TRBV6-5; d_call: TRBD1; j_call: TRBJ1-2; clone_size: -; cdr3_aa: CASSPHEDRANGYTF; cdr3_nt: TGTGCCAGCAGTCCTCATGAGGACAGGGCTAATGGCTACACCTTC
v_call: TRBV11-2; d_call: -; j_call: TRBJ2-3; clone_size: -; cdr3_aa: CASSSRARAQYF; cdr3_nt: TGTGCCAGCAGCTCCAGGGCTAGGGCGCAGTATTTT
v_call: TRBV7-2; d_call: -; j_call: TRBJ1-3; clone_size: -; cdr3_aa: CASSLTLSGNTIYF; cdr3_nt: TGTGCCAGCAGCCTGACACTCTCTGGAAACACCATATATTTT
v_call: TRBV21-1; d_call: -; j_call: TRBJ2-5; clone_size: -; cdr3_aa: CASSKAGRESPETQYF; cdr3_nt: TGTGCCAGCAGCAAAGCGGGCAGGGAATCTCCAGAGACCCAGTACTTC
v_call: TRBV5-1; d_call: -; j_call: TRBJ2-5; clone_size: few; cdr3_aa: CASSLGATETQYF; cdr3_nt: TGCGCCAGCAGCTTGGGGGCGACCGAGACCCAGTACTTC
v_call: TRBV14; d_call: -; j_call: TRBJ1-1; clone_size: -; cdr3_aa: CASSQDIGETEAFF; cdr3_nt: TGTGCCAGCAGCCAAGATATCGGGGAAACTGAAGCTTTCTTT
v_call: TRBV27; d_call: -; j_call: TRBJ2-2; clone_size: -; cdr3_aa: CASSSWAGTGELFF; cdr3_nt: TGTGCCAGCAGTTCTTGGGCGGGGACCGGGGAGCTGTTTTTT
v_call: TRBV7-3; d_call: TRBD2; j_call: TRBJ2-1; clone_size: -; cdr3_aa: CASSLAGGAWEQFF; cdr3_nt: TGTGCCAGCAGCTTAGCGGGAGGTGCTTGGGAGCAGTTCTTC
v_call: TRBV20-1; d_call: TRBD2; j_call: TRBJ2-1; clone_size: -; cdr3_aa: CSARPSGSQFF; cdr3_nt: TGCAGTGCTAGACCTAGCGGGAGTCAGTTCTTC
v_call: TRBV2; d_call: -; j_call: TRBJ2-6; clone_size: -; cdr3_aa: CASSGRGSGANVLTF; cdr3_nt: TGTGCCAGCAGTGGTAGGGGTTCTGGGGCCAACGTCCTGACTTTC
v_call: TRBV5-6; d_call: -; j_call: TRBJ1-1; clone_size: -; cdr3_aa: CASSLVYKADTEAFF; cdr3_nt: TGTGCCAGCAGCCTGGTGTACAAGGCGGACACTGAAGCTTTCTTT
v_call: TRBV25-1; d_call: -; j_call: TRBJ2-1; clone_size: -; cdr3_aa: CASKRQGVLSGGYNEQFF; cdr3_nt: TGTGCCAGCAAAAGACAGGGCGTCCTATCGGGAGGGTACAATGAGCAGTTCTTC